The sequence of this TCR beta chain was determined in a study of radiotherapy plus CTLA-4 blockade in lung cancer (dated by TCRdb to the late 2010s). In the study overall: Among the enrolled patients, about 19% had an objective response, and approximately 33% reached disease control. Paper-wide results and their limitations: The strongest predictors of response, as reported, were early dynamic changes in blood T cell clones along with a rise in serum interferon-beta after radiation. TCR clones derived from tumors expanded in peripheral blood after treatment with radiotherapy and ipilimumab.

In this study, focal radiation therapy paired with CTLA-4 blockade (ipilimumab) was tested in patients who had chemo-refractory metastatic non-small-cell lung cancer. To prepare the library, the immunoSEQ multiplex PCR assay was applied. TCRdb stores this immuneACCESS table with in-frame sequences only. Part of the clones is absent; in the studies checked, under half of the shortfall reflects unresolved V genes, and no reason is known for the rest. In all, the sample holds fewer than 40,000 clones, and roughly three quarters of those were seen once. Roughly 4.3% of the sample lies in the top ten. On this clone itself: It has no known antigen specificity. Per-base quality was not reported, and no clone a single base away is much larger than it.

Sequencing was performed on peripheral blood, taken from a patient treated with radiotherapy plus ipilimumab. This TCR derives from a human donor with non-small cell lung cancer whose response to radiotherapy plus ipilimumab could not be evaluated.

CDR3 sequence: CASKVGGNSNQPQHF. The DNA reads TGTGCCAGTAAGGTCGGGGGGAATAGCAATCAGCCCCAGCATTTT. The rearranged segments are TRBV19 and TRBJ1-5, with TRBD1 as a weak D call on 5 bases. The germline V gene (reference sequence) yields LNHDA for CDR1 and SQIVND for CDR2. Inclusive of the bounding cysteine and phenylalanine, the CDR3 is 15 residues long. Here the CDR3 DNA is all that survives: 45 bases in frame from base 1. At the junction V is shortened by 7 bases and J by 0 bases, with 13 bases in between.